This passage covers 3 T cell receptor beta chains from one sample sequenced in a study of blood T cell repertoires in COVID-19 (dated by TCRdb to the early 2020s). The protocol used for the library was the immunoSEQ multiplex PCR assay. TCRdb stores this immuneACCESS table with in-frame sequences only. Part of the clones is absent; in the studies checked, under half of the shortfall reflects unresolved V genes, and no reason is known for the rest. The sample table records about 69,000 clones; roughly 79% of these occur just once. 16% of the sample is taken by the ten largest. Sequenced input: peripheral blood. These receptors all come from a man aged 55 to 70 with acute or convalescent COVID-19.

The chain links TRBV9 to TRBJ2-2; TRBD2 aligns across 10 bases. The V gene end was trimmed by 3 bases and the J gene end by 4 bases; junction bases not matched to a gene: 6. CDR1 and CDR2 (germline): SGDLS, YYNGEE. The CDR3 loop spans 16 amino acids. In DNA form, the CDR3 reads TGTGCCAGCAGCGGGGGACTAGCGACGAGCACCGGGGAGCTGTTTTTT. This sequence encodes CASSGGLATSTGELFF. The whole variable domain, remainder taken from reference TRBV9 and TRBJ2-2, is DSGVTQTPKHLITATGQRVTLRCSPRSGDLSVYWYQQSLDQGLQFLIQYYNGEERAKGNILERFSAQQFPDLHSELNLSSLELGDSALYFCASSGGLATSTGELFFGEGSRLTVL.

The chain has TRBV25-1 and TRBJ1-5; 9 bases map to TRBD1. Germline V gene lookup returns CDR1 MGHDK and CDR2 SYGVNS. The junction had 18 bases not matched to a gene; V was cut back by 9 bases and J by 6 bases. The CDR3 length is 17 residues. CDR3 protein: CASLSRDREDRSQPQHF. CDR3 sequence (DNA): TGTGCCAGTTTAAGTCGGGACAGGGAAGATAGAAGTCAGCCCCAGCATTTT.

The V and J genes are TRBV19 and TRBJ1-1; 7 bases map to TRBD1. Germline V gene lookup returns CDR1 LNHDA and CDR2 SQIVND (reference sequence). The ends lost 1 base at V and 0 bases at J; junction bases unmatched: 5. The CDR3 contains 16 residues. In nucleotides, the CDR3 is TGTGCCAGTAGTATAGGTACAGGGGTCCTGAACACTGAAGCTTTCTTT. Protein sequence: CASSIGTGVLNTEAFF.